Listed here are 21 T cell receptor beta chains from one sample, sequenced in a study of blood T cell repertoires in COVID-19 (TCRdb year 2020). Library preparation employed the immunoSEQ multiplex PCR assay. TCRdb re-hosts the immuneACCESS table, in-frame sequences only. Its copies lack some clones; in the studies checked, an unresolved V gene accounts for under half of them, and the cause for the rest is not known. For this sample the table gives some 310,000 clones, of which 90% were detected only once. Approximately 2.9% of the sample rests with the top ten. The sample consisted of peripheral blood. The receptors stem from a woman in her 30s with COVID-19, enrolled during active disease.

This chain links TRBV19 with TRBJ1-2; TRBD1 matches at 8 bases. The V gene's germline CDR1 is LNHDA and CDR2 SQIVND (reference sequence). Trimming cost V 5 bases and J 6 bases; bases outside gene matches: 2. The CDR3 has 12 amino acids. The CDR3 region has the DNA TGTGCCAGTAGTCCGACAGGGGATGGCTACACCTTC. The encoded protein is CASSPTGDGYTF.

This chain joins TRBV5-1 and TRBJ1-1, with D perhaps TRBD1 (5 bases). The CDR3 covers 15 residues. V was shortened by 2 bases and J by 1 base, with 12 bases between the two germline ends. The germline gives CDR1 SGHRS, CDR2 YFSETQ. CDR3 sequence (DNA): TGCGCCAGCAGCTTAACAGGTGATCCGAACACTGAAGCTTTCTTT. This codes for CASSLTGDPNTEAFF.

The V gene is TRBV9, the J gene TRBJ2-2, with a possible D match to TRBD2 (6 bases). The CDR3 runs 17 residues. Germline CDR1 reads SGDLS; CDR2 reads YYNGEE. Trimming cost V 0 bases and J 0 bases, with 12 bases left between them. In DNA form, the CDR3 reads TGTGCCAGCAGCGTAGGGAGGGGAACTACGAACACCGGGGAGCTGTTTTTT. Translation: CASSVGRGTTNTGELFF.

This chain links TRBV10-2 with TRBJ2-1; D gene uncertain. This CDR3 spans 14 amino acids. Trimming shortened V by 1 base and J by 4 bases, and 8 bases separated the two germline ends. Germline V CDR1 and CDR2: WSHSY, SAAADI. CDR3 sequence: CASSEFEIYNEQFF. The CDR3, as DNA: TGCGCCAGCAGTGAGTTCGAGATTTACAATGAGCAGTTCTTC.

CDR3 nucleotide sequence: TGTGCCAGTAGTTTGGGGCCAGGGGTTAACTATGGCTACACCTTC. Protein sequence: CASSLGPGVNYGYTF. The V gene is TRBV19, the J gene TRBJ1-2, with D maybe TRBD1 (6 bases). With 5 bases removed from V and 1 base from J, the gap between germline ends came to 14 bases. The CDR3 has 15 amino acids. Per germline, CDR1 LNHDA and CDR2 SQIVND (reference sequence). The full variable domain, in which reference TRBV19 and TRBJ1-2 provide the parts outside the CDR3, is DGGITQSPKYLFRKEGQNVTLSCEQNLNHDAMYWYRQDPGQGLRLIYYSQIVNDFQKGDIAEGYSVSREKKESFPLTVTSAQKNPTAFYLCASSLGPGVNYGYTFGSGTRLTVV.

The chain recombines TRBV30 with TRBJ2-3; 12 nucleotides align to TRBD2. V was clipped by 2 bases and J by 2 bases; unmatched bases: 8. Germline V gives CDR1 GTSNPN, CDR2 SVGIG (reference sequence). This CDR3 contains 17 residues. The CDR3 sequence: CAWSPTRTSGTTDTQYF. Written as DNA, the CDR3 is TGTGCCTGGAGTCCAACTCGGACTAGCGGGACCACAGATACGCAGTATTTT.

The gene calls are TRBV10-2 and TRBJ1-5; 8 nucleotides line up with TRBD1. Germline V lookup: CDR1 WSHSY, CDR2 SAAADI. V lost 9 bases and J lost 7; bases outside the gene matches: 8. CDR3 size: 13 residues. CDR3 sequence reads: CASTQGAGQPQHF. The CDR3 DNA is TGCGCCAGTACCCAGGGGGCAGGGCAGCCCCAGCATTTT.

The chain couples TRBV24-1 to TRBJ1-5; 7 bases map to TRBD1. J gave up 4 bases and V 10 bases, and 3 bases lay outside the gene matches. Germline CDR1 KGHDR, CDR2 SFDVKD. The CDR3 is 12 amino acids. This CDR3 reads CATPTGNQPQHF. DNA for the CDR3: TGTGCCACGCCGACAGGGAATCAGCCCCAGCATTTT.

This CDR3 reads CASSFTTGLTKETQYF. The CDR3 coding sequence is TGCGCCAGCAGCTTTACAACGGGACTCACAAAAGAGACCCAGTACTTC. The rearrangement links TRBV5-1 to TRBJ2-5; the D gene is possibly TRBD2 (6 bases). The CDR3 has 16 residues. The ends were cut back, 2 bases at V and 3 bases at J, with 17 bases in the middle. The germline V gene has CDR1 SGHRS and CDR2 YFSETQ.

To note about this clone: The sample has other DNA sequences that encode this CDR3 too. This chain uses TRBV7-9 with TRBJ2-1; TRBD2 is a possible D gene (5 bases). The CDR3 has 14 residues. V lost 1 base, J lost 8 bases, and 12 bases lay in between. Germline CDR1 and CDR2: SEHNR and FQNEAQ (reference sequence). This CDR3 is CASSLGLAGDEQFF. Written as DNA, the CDR3 is TGTGCCAGCAGCTTAGGGCTAGCTGGCGATGAGCAGTTCTTC.

The V and J genes are TRBV28 and TRBJ2-1; 11 positions match TRBD2. Losses at the gene ends were 2 bases for V and 7 bases for J; bases not matched to a gene: 7. The CDR3 totals 16 residues. Germline V gives CDR1 MDHEN, CDR2 SYDVKM. The DNA of the CDR3 is TGTGCCAGCAGTTTAGGGGGACTAGCGGACTCGAATGAGCAGTTCTTC. Translation gives CASSLGGLADSNEQFF.

V gene TRBV21-1 combines with J gene TRBJ2-7; the D call in the table, TRBD1, was not verified against the DNA. TRBV21-1 is a pseudogene segment. CDR3 size: 14 residues. The CDR3 is CASSEDRRFNEQYF. As DNA, the CDR3 is TGTGCCAGCAGCGAGGACAGGAGGTTCAACGAGCAGTACTTC.

The rearrangement links TRBV27 to TRBJ2-1; 11 bases are a match to TRBD2. V lost 4 bases, J lost 2 bases, and 7 bases stayed unmatched. Germline lookup yields CDR1 MNHEY and CDR2 SMNVEV (reference sequence). CDR3 size: 17 residues. CDR3 protein: CASSSETSGNPYNEQFF. CDR3 bases: TGTGCCAGCAGTTCAGAGACTAGCGGGAACCCCTACAATGAGCAGTTCTTC.

This clone has only a few counts. In DNA, the CDR3 is TGTGCCAGCATCCCGGGACTAGCCGTATCCTACGAGCAGTACTTC. Translated: CASIPGLAVSYEQYF. The gene calls are TRBV28 and TRBJ2-7, with 9 bases fitting TRBD2. CDR3 size: 15 residues. V gave up 7 bases and J gave up 1 base; unmatched junction bases: 8. CDR1 MDHEN and CDR2 SYDVKM come from the germline V gene.

The gene calls are TRBV28 and TRBJ1-2; D gene unclear. V shed 3 bases and J shed 8 bases, with 10 bases lying between them. The CDR3 covers 12 residues. Germline V gene sequence: CDR1 MDHEN, CDR2 SYDVKM. CDR3: CASSLSYFGYTF. In nucleotides, the CDR3 is TGTGCCAGCAGTTTGAGCTATTTCGGCTACACCTTC.

There are a few counts of this clone. The chain recombines TRBV6-5 with TRBJ2-1; the D gene is possibly TRBD1 (6 bases). Germline V gene lookup returns CDR1 MNHEY and CDR2 SVGAGI. The CDR3 is 14 amino acids. Trimming left V 0 bases short and J 6 bases short, with 9 bases between. CDR3 loop: CASSYSSGVNEQFF. In DNA form, the CDR3 reads TGTGCCAGCAGTTACTCGTCAGGGGTCAATGAGCAGTTCTTC.

This clone has a handful of counts. The chain recombines TRBV4-1 with TRBJ2-5; TRBD1 might be the D (5 bases). The CDR3 spans 13 residues. Germline V gene data show CDR1 as MGHRA and CDR2 as YSYEKL. V gave up 4 bases and J gave up 4 bases, with 10 bases separating them. CDR3 region: CASSPTVGETQYF. In DNA form, the CDR3 reads TGCGCCAGCAGCCCGACAGTTGGAGAGACCCAGTACTTC.

The rearrangement links TRBV5-4 to TRBJ2-3; the match to TRBD1 covers 7 bases. CDR3 size: 16 residues. Germline assignment: CDR1 SGHNT and CDR2 YYREEE (reference sequence). With V trimmed by 4 bases and J by 0 bases, 8 bases remained unmatched. The CDR3 nucleotides are TGTGCCAGCAGCGACATGGGGACAGACAGCACAGATACGCAGTATTTT. This sequence encodes CASSDMGTDSTDTQYF.

J is TRBJ1-1 and V is TRBV5-1; no definite D call. The CDR3 is 13 amino acids. Germline lookup yields CDR1 SGHRS and CDR2 YFSETQ. V dropped 1 base and J dropped 5 bases, with 9 bases sitting between them. CDR3 bases: TGCGCCAGCAGCTTGAACGGGGAGACTGAAGCTTTCTTT. Residues: CASSLNGETEAFF.

The chain carries TRBV9 and TRBJ1-5; 7 nucleotides align to TRBD1. Germline V gene data show CDR1 as SGDLS and CDR2 as YYNGEE. The CDR3 loop spans 15 amino acids. V lost 3 bases, J lost 6 bases, and 9 bases stayed unmatched. The CDR3 nucleotides are TGTGCCAGCAGCGCCTCTCCCGACAGGGCTCAGCCCCAGCATTTT. Protein product: CASSASPDRAQPQHF.

The chain links TRBV7-8 to TRBJ2-5; TRBD2 agrees at 9 bases. The CDR3 consists of 15 residues. CDR1 SGHVS and CDR2 FQNEAQ come from the germline V gene. After removal of 1 base from V and 5 bases from J, the junction contained 5 bases not matched to a gene. The CDR3 DNA reads as TGTGCCAGCAGCTTAGTTGTAGCGGGAGCCGAGACCCAGTACTTC. This sequence encodes CASSLVVAGAETQYF.